This T cell receptor (beta chain) comes out of a study of metastatic and nonmetastatic thyroid tumors. Study-level background: Blood and tumor or nodule tissue repertoires from malignant and benign thyroid patients were compared.

The authors' processing: A classifier for distant metastasis in papillary thyroid cancer was constructed using CDR3 differences observed across clinicopathological groups. MiXCR re-clonotyped the PCR reads for TCRdb. The V and J calls shown here were made by TCRdb, not taken from the authors' results. The sample has over 65,000 clones; around 12% are singletons. The CDR3 is made up of 15 amino acids. CDR1 is DFQATT, CDR2 SNEGSKA, per germline (reference sequence). Whole-study results and caveats: Malignant tumors reportedly showed significantly higher TCR beta diversity than benign nodules in both blood and tumor.

All patients reached thyroid surgery having received no treatment beforehand. Worth noting for this clone: What it recognizes is unknown. At one boundary the junction diverges from the germline segment, which might be a read error.

J is TRBJ2-1 and V is TRBV20-1; no clear D gene. The material sequenced was tumor tissue. The sequence came from a female donor with papillary thyroid cancer or a benign thyroid nodule (not recorded which). Some clones in this sample may be carry-over from other donors' samples. The CDR3 loop is CSARDSRTTFNERFF. The CDR3 coding sequence is TGCAGTGCTAGAGATTCTCGGACCACATTCAATGAGCGGTTCTTC.